What follows is one T cell receptor (beta chain) and its context. The PCR was carried out with 60 Vbeta primers and 13 Jbeta primers. Profiled with immunoSEQ multiplex PCR; TCRdb holds only in-frame clones, not every one. Of over 200,000 clones listed, 77% are singletons. This CDR3 contains 13 residues. CDR1 and CDR2 from the germline V gene are ENHRY and SYGVKD. Trimming took off 7 bases at V and 7 bases at J, with 17 bases between the two ends. This specimen comes from a study of cytomegalovirus exposure and HLA in healthy donors. The sequence was obtained from a woman aged 55-70 years in good health and CMV-seropositive. The J gene is TRBJ2-7, the V gene TRBV10-3; TRBD2 might be the D (6 bases). Material: PBMCs. CDR3 nucleotides: TGTGCCATCACCCCTAGCGTGGTGTTAGAGCAGTACTTC. It codes for CAITPSVVLEQYF.